These 7 T cell receptor beta chains share one sample of origin, sequenced in a study of blood T cell repertoires in COVID-19. Clones were read by immunoSEQ multiplex PCR, and TCRdb kept only the in-frame ones, dropping some. The sample yields 250,000 to 350,000 clones, approximately 83% seen once. Sequenced input: PBMCs or T cells enriched from blood (not recorded which). These TCRs come from a woman aged 25 to 45 who had recovered from COVID-19.

This clone is a singleton in its sample. The chain is built from TRBV18 and TRBJ2-5, with D maybe TRBD2 (6 bases). Germline V lookup: CDR1 KGHSH, CDR2 LQKENI. V lost 4 bases and J lost 4, with 10 bases in between. There are 13 residues in the CDR3. In DNA, the CDR3 is TGTGCCAGCTCACGGGGGGTGAGAGAGACCCAGTACTTC. This sequence encodes CASSRGVRETQYF.

This clone was picked up one time. The chain is built from TRBV7-6 and TRBJ1-2; D is perhaps TRBD1 (6 bases). V was clipped by 2 bases and J by 2 bases, with 12 bases between them. This CDR3 spans 15 amino acids. Per the germline V gene, CDR1 is SGHVS and CDR2 is FNYEAQ. The CDR3 nucleotides are TGTGCCAGCAGCTTAACCCGGGGGGCGAACTATGGCTACACCTTC. This sequence encodes CASSLTRGANYGYTF.

The chain has TRBV2 and TRBJ2-7; TRBD1 matches at 8 bases. CDR3 size: 13 residues. The V and J ends lost 6 bases and 7 bases, in that order; junction bases with no gene match: 8. Germline lookup yields CDR1 SNHLY and CDR2 FYNNEI. CDR3: CASRPTGGREQYF. DNA for the CDR3: TGTGCCAGCAGACCCACAGGGGGGAGGGAGCAGTACTTC.

The chain couples TRBV19 to TRBJ1-2, with 7 bases lining up with TRBD1. Trimming took 6 bases from V and 2 from J; bases not matched to a gene: 9. The CDR3 sequence is 15 residues long. CDR1 is LNHDA, CDR2 SQIVND, per germline (reference sequence). The CDR3 DNA sequence: TGTGCCAGTAGGGGGCTGGGACAGATGAACTATGGCTACACCTTC. It specifies CASRGLGQMNYGYTF.

V and J are TRBV6-6 and TRBJ2-6; possibly TRBD2 for D (5 bases). In germline, CDR1 is MNHNY, CDR2 SVGAGI (reference sequence). The CDR3 sequence is 16 residues long. The V gene lost 2 bases and the J gene lost 2 bases, with 10 bases spanning the gap. In DNA, the CDR3 is TGTGCCAGCAGTTACCCTCGGGAAGCTGGGGCCAACGTCCTGACTTTC. Translating it yields CASSYPREAGANVLTF.

This clone appeared once. CDR3 protein: CASSHQRRQGARDYGYTF. CDR3 in DNA: TGTGCCAGCAGTCACCAACGGAGACAGGGGGCGCGTGACTATGGCTACACCTTC. The chain combines TRBV6-6 with TRBJ1-2, with TRBD1 identical over 10 bases. CDR3 length: 18 residues. Germline CDR1 MNHNY, CDR2 SVGAGI (reference sequence). J gave up 3 bases and V 5 bases, and 15 bases lay outside the gene matches.

The chain uses TRBV6-5 and TRBJ2-1, with TRBD2 matching 11 bases. CDR3 size: 15 residues. The V gene's germline CDR1 is MNHEY and CDR2 SVGAGI. With V trimmed by 4 bases and J by 5 bases, 4 bases remained unmatched. This CDR3 is CASSLGLAADNEQFF. CDR3 DNA sequence: TGTGCCAGCAGTTTGGGACTAGCGGCCGACAATGAGCAGTTCTTC.